A selection of T cell receptor beta chains follows, all from one sample in a study of identical twins. TCRdb re-derived calls from the 5' RACE reads in MiXCR, one entry per CDR3 protein. Here the sample spans more than 650,000 distinct CDR3 sequences, over 5% being singletons. The specimen was naive T cells sorted from blood. Receptors were obtained from a man between 18 and 35 years old in good health. CDR3s include the opening cysteine and the closing phenylalanine or tryptophan. The D gene is left open where the match is weak. Clone size is stated in some rows and not others, as once, few, many or a class when expanded.

j_call d_call v_call clone_size cdr3_aa cdr3_nt
TRBJ1-4 TRBD1 TRBV6-1 many CASTPGGTNEKLFF TGTGCCAGCACCCCAGGGGGAACTAATGAAAAACTGTTTTTT
TRBJ2-2 NA TRBV12-3/TRBV12-4 many CASARAGELFF TGTGCCAGCGCCCGGGCGGGAGAGCTGTTTTTT
TRBJ2-3 NA TRBV20-1 NA CSARDPGRPLTDTQYF TGCAGTGCTAGAGATCCGGGCCGCCCCTTAACAGATACGCAGTATTTT
TRBJ2-1 TRBD1 TRBV20-1 many CSAAETGVIDEQFF TGCAGTGCTGCCGAGACAGGGGTGATCGATGAGCAGTTCTTC
TRBJ1-1 NA TRBV20-1 NA CSAKSGVWDTEAFF TGCAGTGCAAAATCTGGCGTTTGGGACACTGAAGCTTTCTTT
TRBJ1-1 NA TRBV29-1 many CSVMFGEMNTEAFF TGCAGCGTAATGTTTGGGGAAATGAACACTGAAGCTTTCTTT
TRBJ2-5 TRBD1 TRBV6-2/TRBV6-3 many CAGGQGRGGETQYF TGTGCCGGCGGACAGGGAAGAGGAGGGGAGACCCAGTACTTC
TRBJ1-4 TRBD1 TRBV20-1 many CSPRGQGATNEKLFF TGCAGTCCGAGGGGGCAGGGGGCAACTAATGAAAAACTGTTTTTT
TRBJ2-7 TRBD2 TRBV20-1 few CSARDWIAGGKAYEQYF TGCAGTGCTAGAGATTGGATAGCGGGAGGGAAAGCCTACGAGCAGTACTTC
TRBJ2-3 NA TRBV27 many CASRPRAPDTQYF TGTGCCAGCAGGCCTAGAGCTCCAGATACGCAGTATTTT
TRBJ1-2 TRBD1 TRBV28 many CASRESTGGNYGYTF TGTGCCAGCAGGGAGTCTACAGGGGGCAACTATGGCTACACCTTC
TRBJ2-7 NA TRBV11-2 many CASSRVGSLHEQYF TGTGCCAGCAGCAGAGTAGGTTCCCTACACGAGCAGTACTTC